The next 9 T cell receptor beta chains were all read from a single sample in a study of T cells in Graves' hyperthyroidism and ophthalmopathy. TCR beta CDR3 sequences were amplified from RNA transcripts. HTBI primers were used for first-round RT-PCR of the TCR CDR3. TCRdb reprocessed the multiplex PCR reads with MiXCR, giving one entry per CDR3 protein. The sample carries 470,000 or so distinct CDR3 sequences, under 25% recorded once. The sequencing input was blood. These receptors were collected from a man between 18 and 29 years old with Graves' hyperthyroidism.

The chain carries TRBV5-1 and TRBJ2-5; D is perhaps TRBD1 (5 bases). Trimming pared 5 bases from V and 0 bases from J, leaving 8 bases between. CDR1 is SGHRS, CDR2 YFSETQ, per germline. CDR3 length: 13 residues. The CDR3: CASRDNHQETQYF. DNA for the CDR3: TGCGCCAGCAGGGACAACCACCAAGAGACCCAGTACTTC.

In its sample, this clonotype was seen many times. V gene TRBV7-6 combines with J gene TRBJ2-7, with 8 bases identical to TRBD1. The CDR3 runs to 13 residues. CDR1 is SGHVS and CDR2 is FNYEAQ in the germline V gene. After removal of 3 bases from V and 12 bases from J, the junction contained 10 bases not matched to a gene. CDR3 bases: TGTGCCAGCAGCTTTGGGGACAGGCCGCCGCGGTACTTC. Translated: CASSFGDRPPRYF. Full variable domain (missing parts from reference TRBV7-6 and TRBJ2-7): GAGVSQSPRYKVTKRGQDVALRCDPISGHVSLYWYRQALGQGPEFLTYFNYEAQQDKSGLPNDRFSAERPEGSISTLTIQRTEQRDSAMYRCASSFGDRPPRYFGPGTRLTVT.

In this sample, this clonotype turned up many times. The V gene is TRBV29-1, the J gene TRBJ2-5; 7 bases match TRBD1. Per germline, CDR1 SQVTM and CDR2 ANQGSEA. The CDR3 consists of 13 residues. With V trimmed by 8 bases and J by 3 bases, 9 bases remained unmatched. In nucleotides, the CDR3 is TGCAGCTCCGAGACAGGGAGTGAAGAGACCCAGTACTTC. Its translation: CSSETGSEETQYF.

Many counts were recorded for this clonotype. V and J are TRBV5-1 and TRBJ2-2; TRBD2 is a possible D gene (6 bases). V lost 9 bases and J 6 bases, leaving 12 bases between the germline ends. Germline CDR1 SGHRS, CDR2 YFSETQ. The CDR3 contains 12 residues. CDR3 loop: CATGREAGELFF. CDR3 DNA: TGCGCCACCGGCAGGGAGGCCGGGGAGCTGTTTTTT.

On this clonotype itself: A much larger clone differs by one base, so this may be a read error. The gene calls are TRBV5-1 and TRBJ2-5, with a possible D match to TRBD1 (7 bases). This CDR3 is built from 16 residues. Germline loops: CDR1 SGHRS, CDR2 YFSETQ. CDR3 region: CASRRGGTATQETPYF. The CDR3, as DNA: TGCGCCAGCAGGCGGGGCGGGACAGCAACCCAAGAGACCCCGTACTTC.

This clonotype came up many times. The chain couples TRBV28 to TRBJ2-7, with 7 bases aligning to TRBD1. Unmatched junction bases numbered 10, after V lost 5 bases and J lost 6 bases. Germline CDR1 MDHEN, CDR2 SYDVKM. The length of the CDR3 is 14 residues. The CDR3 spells CASSLRTGFPEQYF. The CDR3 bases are TGTGCCAGCAGTCTCCGGACAGGCTTCCCCGAGCAGTACTTC.

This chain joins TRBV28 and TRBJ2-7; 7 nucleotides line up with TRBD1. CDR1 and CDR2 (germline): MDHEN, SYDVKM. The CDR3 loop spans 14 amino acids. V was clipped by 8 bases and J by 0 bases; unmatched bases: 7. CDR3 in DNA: TGTGCCAGCGGCACAGGGGTGTTCTCCTACGAGCAGTACTTC. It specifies CASGTGVFSYEQYF.

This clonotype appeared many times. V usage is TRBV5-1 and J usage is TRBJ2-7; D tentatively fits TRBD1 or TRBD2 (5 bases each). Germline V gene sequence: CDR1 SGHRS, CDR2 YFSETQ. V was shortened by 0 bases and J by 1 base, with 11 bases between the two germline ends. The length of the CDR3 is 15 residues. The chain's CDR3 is CASSLAVGASYEQYF. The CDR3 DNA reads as TGCGCCAGCAGCTTGGCTGTCGGGGCATCCTACGAGCAGTACTTC. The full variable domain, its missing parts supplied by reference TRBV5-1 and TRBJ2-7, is KAGVTQTPRYLIKTRGQQVTLSCSPISGHRSVSWYQQTPGQGLQFLFEYFSETQRNKGNFPGRFSGRQFSNSRSEMNVSTLELGDSALYLCASSLAVGASYEQYFGPGTRLTVT.

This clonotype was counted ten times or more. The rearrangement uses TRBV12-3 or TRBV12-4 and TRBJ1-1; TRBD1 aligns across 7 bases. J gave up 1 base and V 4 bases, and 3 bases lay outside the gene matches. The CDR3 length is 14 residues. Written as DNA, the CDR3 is TGTGCCAGCAGTTCGACAGGGTGGAACACTGAAGCTTTCTTT. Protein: CASSSTGWNTEAFF.